This section outlines one T cell receptor (beta chain) sequence together with its context. At one end the junction does not follow the germline gene, possibly because of a read error. This CDR3 has 13 amino acids. Together with a sample-barcoded 5' primer, a J-beta primer mix was included in a second PCR lasting roughly 6 to 12 cycles. TCRdb used MiXCR to reprocess the 5' RACE reads, holding one entry per CDR3 protein. Of about 800,000 distinct CDR3 sequences listed, approximately 25% are singletons. The data originate from a study of blood T cells in healthy people across ages. These same records also appear under a second study, on T cells of mothers and their children.

Sequenced: blood. V gene TRBV12-3 or TRBV12-4 combines with J gene TRBJ2-7; no clear D. This sequence was found in a boy younger than 18 in good health. CDR3 nucleotide sequence: TGTGCCGGCAGTTTTTTATCGCCTATTGAGCAGTACTTC. Protein product: CAGSFLSPIEQYF.